These 9 T cell receptor beta chains share one sample of origin, sequenced in a study of Ad26.COV2.S vaccination and SARS-CoV-2 variants. Treatment meaning: around 19 received Ad26.COV2.S at low or high dose, single or two shots; roughly five received placebo; per-sample allocation not given. On day 63 after the first injection, vaccine and placebo recipients gave samples. Repertoires were generated with immunoSEQ multiplex PCR, while TCRdb's copy carries only in-frame clones and drops some. The table lists 440,000 or so clones, 90% of them singletons. The material sequenced was peripheral blood, taken in a trial of Ad26.COV2.S vaccine versus placebo. Receptors originate from a person aged 18-60 years who received the Ad26.COV2.S COVID-19 vaccine or a placebo.

The chain carries TRBV20-1 and TRBJ2-2; 8 nucleotides align to TRBD1. CDR1 and CDR2 (germline): DFQATT, SNEGSKA (reference sequence). This CDR3 is built from 15 residues. V trimming: 3 bases; J trimming: 3 bases; junction bases outside the gene matches: 6. The CDR3 DNA reads TGCAGTGCTAGTTTCGGGACAGGAGACACCGGGGAGCTGTTTTTT. This sequence encodes CSASFGTGDTGELFF.

The V gene is TRBV29-1, the J gene TRBJ1-1; D is unresolved. Trimming took 3 bases from V and 1 from J, leaving 9 bases between them. Germline-derived CDR1 and CDR2 are SQVTM and ANQGSEA. The length of the CDR3 is 13 residues. The CDR3: CSVERRGNTEAFF. CDR3 nucleotides: TGCAGCGTTGAGAGGCGGGGGAACACTGAAGCTTTCTTT.

V is TRBV7-2 and J is TRBJ2-1, with D maybe TRBD2 (6 bases). V was shortened by 3 bases and J by 10 bases, with 7 bases between the two germline ends. CDR3 length equals 11 residues. Germline assignment: CDR1 SGHTA and CDR2 FQGNSA. The CDR3 loop is CASSFAGEQFF. DNA of the CDR3: TGTGCCAGCAGCTTTGCGGGGGAGCAGTTCTTC.

J is TRBJ2-1 and V is TRBV27, with 8 bases aligning to TRBD2. Unmatched junction bases numbered 6, after V lost 5 bases and J lost 0 bases. The CDR3 consists of 16 residues. The germline V gene has CDR1 MNHEY and CDR2 SMNVEV (reference sequence). CDR3 in amino acids: CASSAQRGSSYNEQFF. The CDR3 DNA follows: TGTGCCAGCAGTGCGCAGCGGGGGAGCTCCTACAATGAGCAGTTCTTC.

The chain joins TRBV5-5 to TRBJ2-3, with 8 nucleotides matching TRBD1. Germline V CDR1 and CDR2: SGHKS, YYEKEE (reference sequence). There are 17 residues in the CDR3. The V gene end was trimmed by 0 bases and the J gene end by 3 bases; junction bases not matched to a gene: 9. The CDR3 region has the DNA TGTGCCAGCAGCTTGGACGGACAGGGCTGGACTACAGATACGCAGTATTTT. Translating it yields CASSLDGQGWTTDTQYF. The whole variable domain, filled in from reference TRBV5-5 and TRBJ2-3, reads DAGVTQSPTHLIKTRGQQVTLRCSPISGHKSVSWYQQVLGQGPQFIFQYYEKEERGRGNFPDRFSARQFPNYSSELNVNALLLGDSALYLCASSLDGQGWTTDTQYFGPGTRLTVL.

The chain combines TRBV28 with TRBJ2-7, with D possibly matching TRBD1 (6 bases). CDR1 and CDR2 (germline): MDHEN, SYDVKM. Between the trimmed V and J ends, which lost 6 bases and 3 bases, there was a span of 27 bases. The CDR3 has 18 amino acids. The CDR3 coding sequence is TGTGCCAGCAGCGGGCCTCCCGGGACACGATTGGGGCTCTACGAGCAGTACTTC. Translating it yields CASSGPPGTRLGLYEQYF. The full variable domain, rest sourced from reference TRBV28 and TRBJ2-7, is DVKVTQSSRYLVKRTGEKVFLECVQDMDHENMFWYRQDPGLGLRLIYFSYDVKMKEKGDIPEGYSVSREKKERFSLILESASTNQTSMYLCASSGPPGTRLGLYEQYFGPGTRLTVT.

The J gene is TRBJ2-7, the V gene TRBV10-3, with TRBD2 matching over 7 bases. The CDR3 runs to 14 residues. The germline V gene has CDR1 ENHRY and CDR2 SYGVKD. V gave up 2 bases and J gave up 0 bases; unmatched junction bases: 1. The CDR3 spells CAISESGTSYEQYF. The CDR3 nucleotides read TGTGCCATCAGTGAGAGCGGGACCTCCTACGAGCAGTACTTC.

The rearrangement links TRBV28 to TRBJ2-1, with 9 bases lining up with TRBD2. Per germline, CDR1 MDHEN and CDR2 SYDVKM. Trimming cost V 3 bases and J 2 bases; bases outside gene matches: 11. The CDR3 is 18 residues long. CDR3 in DNA: TGTGCCAGCAGTTTTCCACCCGTGACTAGCGGAGCCTACAATGAGCAGTTCTTC. The encoded protein is CASSFPPVTSGAYNEQFF.

This chain uses TRBV18 with TRBJ1-1; D is ambiguous. Trimming pared 7 bases from V and 0 bases from J, leaving 9 bases between. The CDR3 contains 13 residues. Per the germline V gene, CDR1 is KGHSH and CDR2 is LQKENI. The CDR3 loop is CASLGFMNTEAFF. DNA for the CDR3: TGTGCCAGCTTAGGCTTCATGAACACTGAAGCTTTCTTT.